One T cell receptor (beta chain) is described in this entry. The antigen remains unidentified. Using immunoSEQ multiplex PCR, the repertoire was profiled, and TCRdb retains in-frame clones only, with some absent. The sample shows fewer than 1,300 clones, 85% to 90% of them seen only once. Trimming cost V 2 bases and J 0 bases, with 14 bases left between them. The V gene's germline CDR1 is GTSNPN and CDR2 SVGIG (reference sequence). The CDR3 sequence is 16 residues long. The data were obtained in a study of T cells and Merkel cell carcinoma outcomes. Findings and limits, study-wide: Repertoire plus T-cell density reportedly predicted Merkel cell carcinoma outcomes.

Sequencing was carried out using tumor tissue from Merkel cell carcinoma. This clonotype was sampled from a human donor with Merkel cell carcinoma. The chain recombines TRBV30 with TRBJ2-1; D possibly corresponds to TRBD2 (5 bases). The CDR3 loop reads CAWSYLDSSSYNEQFF. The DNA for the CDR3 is TGTGCCTGGAGTTACTTGGACTCCAGCTCCTACAATGAGCAGTTCTTC.